Below, 29 T cell receptor beta chains from the same sample are listed, as sequenced in a study of T cell clonality in common variable immunodeficiency. TCRdb keeps only in-frame clones here, not all; method: immunoSEQ multiplex PCR. Listed here are some 80,000 clones without any singletons, the top ten holding about 0.8%. The specimen was peripheral blood mononuclear cells. These receptors all stem from a person aged 18 to 75 in good health.

This clone was recorded at least ten times. The read stops 3 residues short of the end of the CDR3; the missing end is completed from the germline J gene. The chain carries TRBV20-1 and TRBJ2-5; D gene unclear. The CDR3 sequence is 15 residues long. The germline CDR1 and CDR2 sequences are DFQATT and SNEGSKA (reference sequence). The V gene lost 3 bases and the J gene lost 0 bases, with 14 bases spanning the gap. The CDR3 bases that were read are TGCAGTGCTAGTAGCCCCCGGTGGTACCAAGAGACC. It codes for CSASSPRWYQET. In full, the CDR3 reads CSASSPRWYQETQYF.

This clone has ten or more counts. The read terminates 3 residues before the CDR3 end, so the remaining end is supplied by the germline J gene. V is TRBV7-2 and J is TRBJ2-7; TRBD2 matches at 8 bases. This CDR3 is 14 amino acids long. V lost 1 base, J lost 3 bases, and 2 bases stayed unmatched. CDR1 is SGHTA and CDR2 is FQGNSA in the germline V gene. The CDR3 spells CASSLGAGGYEQYF. Partial CDR3 DNA: TGTGCCAGCAGCTTAGGTGCGGGGGGCTACGAG.

This clone was seen repeatedly, ten times or more. The read terminates 3 residues ahead of where the CDR3 ends, so the germline J gene completes it. This chain links TRBV29-1 with TRBJ2-5; TRBD1 might be the D (6 bases). The CDR3 consists of 12 residues. Trimming left V 4 bases short and J 4 bases short, with 10 bases between. Germline loops: CDR1 SQVTM, CDR2 ANQGSEA. The CDR3 reads CSVVWGRETQYF. CDR3 bases read: TGCAGCGTTGTATGGGGGCGAGAGACC.

This clone was observed many times. The read ends 3 residues before the CDR3 terminus; that terminus is restored from the germline J gene. V gene TRBV11-2 combines with J gene TRBJ2-7; 9 bases are shared with TRBD1. The germline gives CDR1 SGHAT, CDR2 FQNNGV. V was clipped by 3 bases and J by 5 bases; unmatched bases: 5. The CDR3 has 14 amino acids. CDR3 region: CASSLLGQGDEQYF. Partial CDR3 DNA: TGTGCCAGCAGCTTGTTGGGACAGGGCGACGAG. The complete variable domain, with remaining parts taken from reference TRBV11-2 and TRBJ2-7, reads EAGVAQSPRYKIIEKRQSVAFWCNPISGHATLYWYQQILGQGPKLLIQFQNNGVVDDSQLPKDRFSAERLKGVDSTLKIQPAKLEDSAVYLCASSLLGQGDEQYFGPGTRLTVT.

This clone was seen repeatedly, ten times or more. The read halts 3 residues ahead of the CDR3 end, with the missing end drawn from the germline J gene. The chain links TRBV5-1 to TRBJ2-5, with 10 nucleotides matching TRBD1. Trimming cost V 2 bases and J 5 bases; bases outside gene matches: 15. CDR1 and CDR2 from the germline V gene are SGHRS and YFSETQ. CDR3 length: 18 amino acids. CDR3: CASSFGPRRQGAEETQYF. Incomplete CDR3 DNA: TGCGCCAGCAGCTTTGGTCCCCGCAGACAGGGGGCTGAGGAGACC.

There are many counts of this clone. The read falls 3 residues short of the CDR3 end, and the missing part is taken from the germline J gene. The chain carries TRBV13 and TRBJ2-1, with 8 bases that match TRBD1. This CDR3 has 15 residues. Unmatched junction bases numbered 3, after V lost 1 base and J lost 4 bases. Germline V gene data show CDR1 as PRHDT and CDR2 as FYEKMQ (reference sequence). The CDR3 sequence is CASSLAGGRYNEQFF. CDR3 bases read: TGTGCCAGCAGCTTAGCAGGGGGCCGTTACAATGAG.

This clone has at least ten counts. Partial CDR3 DNA: TGTGCCAGCAGTGAAGTGAGCGGGAGGGTAAAGGGGTCGGGGGATGAG. It translates to CASSEVSGRVKGSGDE. The entire CDR3 protein reads CASSEVSGRVKGSGDEQFF. V and J are TRBV2 and TRBJ2-1; 10 positions agree with TRBD2. The CDR3 end is not reached by the read, which stops 3 residues before it; the germline J gene fills it in. This CDR3 has 19 residues. With 1 base clipped from V and 8 bases from J, the junction kept 17 bases outside the gene matches. The germline CDR1 and CDR2 sequences are SNHLY and FYNNEI.

At least ten counts were recorded for this clone. The read ends 3 residues early relative to the CDR3; the germline J gene fills the gap. The chain has TRBV19 and TRBJ2-7, with D unclear. Germline CDR1 and CDR2: LNHDA and SQIVND (reference sequence). Trimming removed 3 bases at V and 0 bases at J, with 12 bases between. The CDR3 spans 15 residues. The sequenced part of the CDR3 DNA is TGTGCCAGTAGTATGGGCGACCACGTCTCCTACGAG. Its translation is CASSMGDHVSYE. The whole CDR3 protein reads CASSMGDHVSYEQYF. Filled out from reference TRBV19 and TRBJ2-7, the complete variable domain reads DGGITQSPKYLFRKEGQNVTLSCEQNLNHDAMYWYRQDPGQGLRLIYYSQIVNDFQKGDIAEGYSVSREKKESFPLTVTSAQKNPTAFYLCASSMGDHVSYEQYFGPGTRLTVT.

In its sample, this clone was seen many times. The CDR3 bases that were read are TGTGCCAGCAGCCCCCGGGACTTAAACACCGGGGAG. It translates to CASSPRDLNTGE. The whole CDR3 sequence reads CASSPRDLNTGELFF. The chain combines TRBV7-3 with TRBJ2-2; the D gene is possibly TRBD2 (6 bases). The DNA ends 3 residues before the CDR3 does, and the rest of the CDR3 is filled in from the germline J gene. Germline V gene sequence: CDR1 SGHTA, CDR2 FQGTGA. Trimming took 5 bases from V and 2 from J, leaving 12 bases between them. The CDR3 consists of 15 residues.

Ten or more counts support this clone. The CDR3 end is not reached by the read, which stops 3 residues before it; the germline J gene fills it in. The J gene is TRBJ1-2, the V gene TRBV7-3; 7 bases fit TRBD1. J lost 6 bases, V lost 5 bases, and 6 bases had no gene match. The CDR3 is made up of 13 amino acids. Germline CDR1 SGHTA, CDR2 FQGTGA. This chain's CDR3 is CASSEETGDGYTF. The sequenced part of the CDR3 DNA is TGTGCCAGCAGCGAAGAAACAGGGGATGGC.

This clone was detected ten times or more. The CDR3 end lies 3 residues beyond the end of the read and is filled in from the germline J gene. This sequence joins TRBV19 and TRBJ1-2, with 7 bases aligning to TRBD1. There are 14 residues in the CDR3. Per germline, CDR1 LNHDA and CDR2 SQIVND (reference sequence). J was trimmed by 3 bases and V by 7 bases; bases with no gene match: 8. This CDR3 is CASKGLGGYYGYTF. The part of the CDR3 DNA that was read is TGTGCCAGTAAAGGGCTAGGGGGCTACTATGGC. Supplemented by reference TRBV19 and TRBJ1-2, the full variable domain reads DGGITQSPKYLFRKEGQNVTLSCEQNLNHDAMYWYRQDPGQGLRLIYYSQIVNDFQKGDIAEGYSVSREKKESFPLTVTSAQKNPTAFYLCASKGLGGYYGYTFGSGTRLTVV.

This clone was recorded at least ten times. The read terminates 3 residues ahead of where the CDR3 ends, so the germline J gene completes it. The chain couples TRBV19 to TRBJ1-1; tentatively, D is TRBD1 (6 bases). The CDR3 consists of 17 residues. Trimming pared 5 bases from V and 0 bases from J, leaving 19 bases between. Germline CDR1 is LNHDA and CDR2 is SQIVND (reference sequence). Incomplete CDR3 DNA: TGTGCCAGTAGTCTGACAGGACCTGGCCCTGTGAACACTGAA. It yields the protein CASSLTGPGPVNTE. The CDR3 in its entirety is CASSLTGPGPVNTEAFF.

This clone was picked up many times. The sequenced part of the CDR3 DNA is TGTGCCAGCCTTGACAGGGTGAACACCGGGGAG. It is translated as CASLDRVNTGE. In full, the CDR3 is CASLDRVNTGELFF. The V gene is TRBV12-3 or TRBV12-4, the J gene TRBJ2-2; 7 bases match TRBD1. Read sequence stops 3 residues before the CDR3 end, and the germline J gene provides the missing end. V lost 8 bases and J lost 1; bases outside the gene matches: 4. The CDR3 spans 14 residues.

This clone was seen at least ten times. The observed sequence ends 3 residues before the CDR3 terminus, with the missing tail filled in from the germline J gene. This chain links TRBV19 with TRBJ2-2; 9 bases align to TRBD1. In germline, CDR1 is LNHDA, CDR2 SQIVND (reference sequence). The CDR3 consists of 13 residues. V trimming: 10 bases; J trimming: 7 bases; junction bases outside the gene matches: 7. CDR3 region: CAISQGAGGELFF. CDR3 DNA (partial): TGTGCCATTTCACAGGGGGCTGGCGGGGAG.

At least ten counts were recorded for this clone. The CDR3 end lies 3 residues beyond the end of the read and is filled in from the germline J gene. The chain has TRBV11-2 and TRBJ2-1, with 8 bases fitting TRBD2. Per the germline V gene, CDR1 is SGHAT and CDR2 is FQNNGV. The CDR3 has 14 amino acids. The V segment lost 3 bases and the J segment 5 bases; nucleotides outside the gene matches: 3. The CDR3 protein is CASSLIAGNNEQFF. Incomplete CDR3 DNA: TGTGCCAGCAGCTTGATAGCGGGGAACAATGAG.

This clone has at least ten counts. A junction boundary mismatches the germline segment, possibly from a read error. The read falls 3 residues short of the CDR3 end, and the missing part is taken from the germline J gene. The chain couples TRBV4-2 to TRBJ2-1, with 8 positions matching TRBD2. From germline, CDR1 is LGHNA and CDR2 YNFKEQ. This CDR3 has 17 amino acids. The sequenced CDR3 bases are TGCGCCAGCAGCCAAGATCGGGAAGGACTAGCCACGGATGAG. Protein: CASSQDREGLATDE. The whole CDR3 region reads CASSQDREGLATDEQFF.

This clone was observed a handful of times. The DNA ends 3 residues before the CDR3 does, and the rest of the CDR3 is filled in from the germline J gene. This chain joins TRBV7-2 and TRBJ2-3; D remains unclear. This CDR3 has 14 residues. Germline CDR1 is SGHTA and CDR2 is FQGNSA. V was pared by 4 bases and J by 5 bases, with 13 bases between. CDR3: CASSSVRGGDTQYF. CDR3 bases read: TGTGCCAGCAGCTCCGTGAGAGGCGGAGATACG. The full variable domain, completed using reference TRBV7-2 and TRBJ2-3, is GAGVSQSPSNKVTEKGKDVELRCDPISGHTALYWYRQSLGQGLEFLIYFQGNSAPDKSGLPSDRFSAERTGGSVSTLTIQRTQQEDSAVYLCASSSVRGGDTQYFGPGTRLTVL.

This clone has a count of ten or more. The read halts 3 residues ahead of the CDR3 end, with the missing end drawn from the germline J gene. The chain employs TRBV2 and TRBJ2-7, with D perhaps matching TRBD1 (5 bases). Looked up from germline, CDR1 is SNHLY and CDR2 is FYNNEI. This CDR3 is built from 13 residues. V was trimmed by 5 bases and J by 3 bases, leaving 11 bases between them. The sequenced CDR3 bases are TGTGCCAGCAGTCGCGACGACAGCTACGAG. It yields the protein CASSRDDSYE. The entire CDR3 protein reads CASSRDDSYEQYF.

This clone was counted ten times or more. The read terminates 3 residues ahead of where the CDR3 ends, so the germline J gene completes it. The chain has TRBV7-2 and TRBJ2-5, with D unresolved. CDR1 is SGHTA and CDR2 is FQGNSA in the germline V gene. Trimming removed 1 base at V and 5 bases at J, with 8 bases between. There are 13 residues in the CDR3. This chain's CDR3 is CASSLERLETQYF. CDR3 bases read: TGTGCCAGCAGCTTAGAACGGTTGGAGACC.

This clone was observed many times. The read comes to an end 3 residues before the CDR3 does, leaving the germline J gene to fill in the end. This chain links TRBV12-3 or TRBV12-4 with TRBJ2-1, with 10 bases lining up with TRBD2. Trimming took 5 bases from V and 1 from J; bases not matched to a gene: 8. The CDR3 runs to 17 residues. CDR3 DNA, as far as it was read: TGTGCCAGCAGTCAAATAGGACTAGCGGATTCCTACAATGAG. This codes for CASSQIGLADSYNE. The whole CDR3 sequence reads CASSQIGLADSYNEQFF.

This clone came up many times. The CDR3 end lies 3 residues beyond the end of the read and is filled in from the germline J gene. V is TRBV20-1 and J is TRBJ1-2, with TRBD1 identical over 11 bases. CDR3 length: 17 amino acids. Germline CDR1 is DFQATT and CDR2 is SNEGSKA (reference sequence). V was clipped by 3 bases and J by 2 bases; unmatched bases: 11. The part of the CDR3 DNA that was read is TGCAGTGCTAGTGAAAAAACTAGGACAGGGGGCAACTATGGC. Protein: CSASEKTRTGGNYG. The whole CDR3 sequence reads CSASEKTRTGGNYGYTF.

This clone occurred many times. Sequencing ends 3 residues short of the CDR3 end; the germline J gene provides the rest. J is TRBJ2-1 and V is TRBV7-2, with D unclear. With 2 bases removed from V and 7 bases from J, the gap between germline ends came to 6 bases. Germline V gene sequence: CDR1 SGHTA, CDR2 FQGNSA. The CDR3 totals 12 residues. The sequenced CDR3 bases are TGTGCCAGCAGCTTAATGCGGAATGAG. Its translation is CASSLMRNE. The whole CDR3 protein is CASSLMRNEQFF.

This clone has at least ten counts. The read ends 3 residues shy of where the CDR3 ends; the end is completed using the germline J gene. The chain links TRBV16 to TRBJ2-5, with 7 bases lining up with TRBD2. V lost 3 bases and J lost 3; bases outside the gene matches: 1. Germline loops: CDR1 KGHSY, CDR2 FQNENV. CDR3 length equals 13 residues. The sequenced CDR3 bases are TGTGCCAGCAGCCAGCGGGGGAAAGAGACC. Encoded protein: CASSQRGKET. The entire CDR3 protein is CASSQRGKETQYF.

In its sample, this clone was seen many times. An end of the junction does not agree with germline; a read error may underlie this. The sequenced part of the CDR3 DNA is TGCGCCAGCAGCCAACATACTAGGCGCGAAGGCGAG. This codes for CASSQHTRREGE. The full CDR3 reads CASSQHTRREGEQYF. This sequence joins TRBV4-2 and TRBJ2-7, with a weak D call TRBD2 (5 bases). The read comes to an end 3 residues before the CDR3 does, leaving the germline J gene to fill in the end. The CDR3 extends over 15 amino acids. Per germline, CDR1 LGHNA and CDR2 YNFKEQ.

In this sample, this clone turned up many times. The DNA read from the CDR3 is TGCAGTGCTAGAGAAGACAGGGGGAATGAAAAA. Translated, it gives CSAREDRGNEK. The entire CDR3 protein reads CSAREDRGNEKLFF. The rearrangement joins TRBV20-1 to TRBJ1-4; TRBD1 matches at 9 bases. The read is 3 residues too short to cover the CDR3 end, so that end is filled in from the germline J gene. Trimming at V came to 0 bases and at J to 5 bases, leaving 1 base not matched to a gene. Germline V CDR1 and CDR2: DFQATT, SNEGSKA (reference sequence). The CDR3 is 14 residues long.

This clone appeared many times. The read stops 3 residues short of the end of the CDR3; the missing end is completed from the germline J gene. The V and J genes are TRBV5-4 and TRBJ2-2, with D maybe TRBD1 (7 bases). Trimming removed 5 bases at V and 1 base at J, with 12 bases between. The germline V gene has CDR1 SGHNT and CDR2 YYREEE (reference sequence). CDR3 length equals 15 residues. The CDR3 bases that were read are TGTGCCAGCAGGGGGGGACAGCTGAACACCGGGGAG. It encodes CASRGGQLNTGE. The complete CDR3 protein is CASRGGQLNTGELFF.

The sample holds many counts of this clone. Coverage ceases 3 residues before the CDR3 finishes, and the germline J gene fills in the end. The chain couples TRBV19 to TRBJ2-6; D unresolved. There are 14 residues in the CDR3. The germline V gene has CDR1 LNHDA and CDR2 SQIVND (reference sequence). Trimming cost V 3 bases and J 2 bases, with 5 bases left between them. CDR3 region: CASSIVTGANVLTF. The CDR3 DNA, read in part, is TGTGCCAGTAGTATTGTAACTGGGGCCAACGTC.

This clone was observed many times. Germline is not matched at one junction end, which may reflect a read error. With the read ending 3 residues before the CDR3 end, the germline J gene is used to fill in that end. The J gene is TRBJ2-7, the V gene TRBV4-2; TRBD2 is a possible D gene (6 bases). CDR1 and CDR2 (germline): LGHNA, YNFKEQ. This CDR3 has 15 amino acids. CDR3 DNA, as far as it was read: TGCGCCAGCAGCCAACGCTGGGGGGATCCCTACGAG. Translated, it gives CASSQRWGDPYE. The whole CDR3 sequence is CASSQRWGDPYEQYF.

In this sample, this clone turned up many times. Read sequence stops 3 residues before the CDR3 end, and the germline J gene provides the missing end. The rearrangement joins TRBV28 to TRBJ2-5, with TRBD2 matching over 8 bases. The CDR3 runs to 16 residues. The V gene's germline CDR1 is MDHEN and CDR2 SYDVKM. V dropped 5 bases and J dropped 3; count of bases not matched to a gene: 11. The DNA read from the CDR3 is TGTGCCAGCAGTCCCCCGGGACTAGTAGGGGAAGAGACC. Translation gives CASSPPGLVGEET. The full CDR3 is CASSPPGLVGEETQYF.